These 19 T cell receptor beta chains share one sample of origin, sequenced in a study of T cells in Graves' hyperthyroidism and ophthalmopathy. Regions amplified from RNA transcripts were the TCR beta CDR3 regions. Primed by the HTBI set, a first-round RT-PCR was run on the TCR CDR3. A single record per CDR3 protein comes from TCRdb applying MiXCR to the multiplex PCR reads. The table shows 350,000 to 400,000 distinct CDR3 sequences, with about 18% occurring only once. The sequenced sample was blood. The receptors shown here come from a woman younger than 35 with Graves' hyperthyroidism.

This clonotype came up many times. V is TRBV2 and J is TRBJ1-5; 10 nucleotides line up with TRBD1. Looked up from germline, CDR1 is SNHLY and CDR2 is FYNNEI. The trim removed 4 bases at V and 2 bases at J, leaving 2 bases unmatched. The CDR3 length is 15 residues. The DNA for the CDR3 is TGTGCCAGCAGTGGGGACAGGGGAGGCAATCAGCCCCAGCATTTT. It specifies CASSGDRGGNQPQHF.

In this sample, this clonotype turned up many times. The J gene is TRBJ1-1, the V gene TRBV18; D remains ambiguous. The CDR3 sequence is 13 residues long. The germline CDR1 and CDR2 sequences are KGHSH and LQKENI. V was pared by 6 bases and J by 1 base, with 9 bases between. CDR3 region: CASSAAANTEAFF. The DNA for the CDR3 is TGTGCCAGCTCGGCCGCAGCGAACACTGAAGCTTTCTTT.

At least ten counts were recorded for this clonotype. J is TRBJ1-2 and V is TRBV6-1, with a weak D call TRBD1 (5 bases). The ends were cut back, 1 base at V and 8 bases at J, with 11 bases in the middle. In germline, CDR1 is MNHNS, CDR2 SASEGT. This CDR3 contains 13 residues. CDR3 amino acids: CASSEGQGNGYTF. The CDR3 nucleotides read TGTGCCAGCAGTGAAGGGCAGGGCAACGGCTACACCTTC.

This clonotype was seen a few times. The CDR3 sequence: CASSEALWQAADTQYF. CDR3 bases: TGTGCCAGCAGTGAAGCGCTTTGGCAGGCTGCAGATACGCAGTATTTT. The chain employs TRBV6-1 and TRBJ2-3; D ambiguous. CDR3 size: 16 residues. Trimming removed 0 bases at V and 4 bases at J, with 14 bases between. Germline assignment: CDR1 MNHNS and CDR2 SASEGT.

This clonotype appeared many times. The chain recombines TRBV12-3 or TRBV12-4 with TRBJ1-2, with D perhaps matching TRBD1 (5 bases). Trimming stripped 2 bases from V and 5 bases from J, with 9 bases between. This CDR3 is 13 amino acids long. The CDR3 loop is CASSLMGRYGYTF. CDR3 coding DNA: TGTGCCAGCAGTTTAATGGGGCGATATGGCTACACCTTC.

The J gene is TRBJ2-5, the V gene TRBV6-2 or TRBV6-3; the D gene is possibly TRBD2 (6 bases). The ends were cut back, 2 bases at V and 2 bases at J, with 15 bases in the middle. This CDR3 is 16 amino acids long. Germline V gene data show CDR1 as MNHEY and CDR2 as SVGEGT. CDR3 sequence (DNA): TGTGCCAGCAGTTACCCAGGAGGGAGAGGGCAAGAGACCCAGTACTTC. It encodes CASSYPGGRGQETQYF.

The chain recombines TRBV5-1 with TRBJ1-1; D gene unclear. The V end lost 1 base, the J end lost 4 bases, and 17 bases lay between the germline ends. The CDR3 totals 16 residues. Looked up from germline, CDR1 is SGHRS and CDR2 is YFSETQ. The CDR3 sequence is CASSLTSSRAGTEAFF. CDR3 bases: TGCGCCAGCAGCTTGACCTCATCCCGGGCAGGCACTGAAGCTTTCTTT.

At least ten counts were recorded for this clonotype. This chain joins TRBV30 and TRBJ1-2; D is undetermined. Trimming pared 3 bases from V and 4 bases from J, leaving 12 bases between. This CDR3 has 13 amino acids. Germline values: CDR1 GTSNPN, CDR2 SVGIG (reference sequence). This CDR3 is CAWRDTGLYGYTF. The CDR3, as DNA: TGTGCCTGGAGGGATACCGGGCTCTATGGCTACACCTTC.

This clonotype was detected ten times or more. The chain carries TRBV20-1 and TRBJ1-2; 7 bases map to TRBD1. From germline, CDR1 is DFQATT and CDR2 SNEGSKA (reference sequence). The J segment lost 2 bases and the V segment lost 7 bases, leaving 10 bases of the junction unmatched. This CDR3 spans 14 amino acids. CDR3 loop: CSVFQRGRNYGYTF. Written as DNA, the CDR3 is TGCAGTGTCTTCCAGAGGGGGCGCAACTATGGCTACACCTTC.

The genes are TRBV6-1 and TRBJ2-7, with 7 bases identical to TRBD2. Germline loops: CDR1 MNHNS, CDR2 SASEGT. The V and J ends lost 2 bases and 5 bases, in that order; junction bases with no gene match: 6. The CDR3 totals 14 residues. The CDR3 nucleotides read TGTGCCAGCAGTGAAATAACCGCGGGGGACGAGCAGTACTTC. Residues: CASSEITAGDEQYF.

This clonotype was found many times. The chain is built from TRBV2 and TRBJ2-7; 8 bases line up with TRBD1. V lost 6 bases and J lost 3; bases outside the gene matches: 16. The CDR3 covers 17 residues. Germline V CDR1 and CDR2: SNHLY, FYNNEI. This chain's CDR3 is CASSEGAPGQEDYEQYF. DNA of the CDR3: TGTGCCAGCAGCGAGGGCGCCCCGGGACAGGAGGACTACGAGCAGTACTTC.

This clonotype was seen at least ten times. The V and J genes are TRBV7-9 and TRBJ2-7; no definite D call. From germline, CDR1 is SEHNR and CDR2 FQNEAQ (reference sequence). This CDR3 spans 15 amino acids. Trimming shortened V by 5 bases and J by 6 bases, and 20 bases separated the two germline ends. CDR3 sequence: CASSRPLGASSEQYF. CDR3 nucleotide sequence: TGTGCCAGCAGCAGACCCTTAGGCGCTTCTTCCGAGCAGTACTTC.

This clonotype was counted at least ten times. CDR3 sequence reads: CASTLGGGLSEQYF. CDR3 bases: TGTGCCAGCACCTTAGGGGGCGGGCTGAGCGAGCAGTACTTC. The chain is built from TRBV28 and TRBJ2-7; TRBD1 aligns across 7 bases. Losses at the gene ends were 7 bases for V and 6 bases for J; bases not matched to a gene: 12. Germline CDR1 and CDR2: MDHEN and SYDVKM. CDR3 length equals 14 residues.

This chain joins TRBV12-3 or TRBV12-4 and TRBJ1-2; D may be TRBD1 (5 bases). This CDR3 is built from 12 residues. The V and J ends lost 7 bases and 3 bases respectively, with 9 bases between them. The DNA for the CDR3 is TGTGCCAGCACCCGGACACACTATGGCTACACCTTC. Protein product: CASTRTHYGYTF.

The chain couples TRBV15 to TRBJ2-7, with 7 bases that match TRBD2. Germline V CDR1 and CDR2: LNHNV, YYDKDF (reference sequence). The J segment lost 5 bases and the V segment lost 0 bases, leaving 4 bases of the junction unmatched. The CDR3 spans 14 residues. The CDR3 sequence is CATSRDRGRDEQYF. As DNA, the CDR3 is TGTGCCACCAGCAGAGATCGGGGGAGGGACGAGCAGTACTTC.

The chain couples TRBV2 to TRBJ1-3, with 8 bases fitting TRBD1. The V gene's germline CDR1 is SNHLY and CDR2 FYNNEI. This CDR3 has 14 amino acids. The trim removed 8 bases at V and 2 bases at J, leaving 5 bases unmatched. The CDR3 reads CASRRGLTGNTIYF. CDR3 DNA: TGTGCCAGCCGCAGGGGGCTTACTGGAAACACCATATATTTT.

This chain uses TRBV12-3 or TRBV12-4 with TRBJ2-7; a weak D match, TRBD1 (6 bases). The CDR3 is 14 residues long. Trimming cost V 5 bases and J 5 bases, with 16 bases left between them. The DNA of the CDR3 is TGTGCCAGCAGTATCGGCAGGGGAAGGCACGAGCAGTACTTC. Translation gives CASSIGRGRHEQYF.

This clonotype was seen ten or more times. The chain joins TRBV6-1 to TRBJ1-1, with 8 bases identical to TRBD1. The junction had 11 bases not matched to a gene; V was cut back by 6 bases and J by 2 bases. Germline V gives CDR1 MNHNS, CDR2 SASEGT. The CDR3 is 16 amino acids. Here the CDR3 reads CASSERAGGLNTEAFF. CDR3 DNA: TGTGCCAGCAGCGAGAGGGCAGGGGGCTTAAACACTGAAGCTTTCTTT.

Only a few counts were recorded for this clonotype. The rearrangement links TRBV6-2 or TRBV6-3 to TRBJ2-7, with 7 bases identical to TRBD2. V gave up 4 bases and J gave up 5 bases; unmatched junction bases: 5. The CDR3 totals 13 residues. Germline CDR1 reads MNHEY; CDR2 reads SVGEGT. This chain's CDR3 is CASSFGLVDEQYF. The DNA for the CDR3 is TGTGCCAGCAGTTTTGGACTAGTCGACGAGCAGTACTTC.